This entry is about one T cell receptor (beta chain). This sample is drawn from a study of blood T cell repertoires in COVID-19. Per the original data handling: Amplified reference gene primers provided the basis for estimating nucleated cell counts. The method was immunoSEQ multiplex PCR; TCRdb's version includes in-frame clones alone and lacks a portion of them. That table is the source of V, J and clone size, and D and trimming were worked out from the DNA. Of around 130,000 clones in the sample, 75% to 90% are singletons; the top ten hold around 2.3%. Participants were aged roughly 18 to 95 years, lived in roughly 25 US areas, and enrolled virtually. This clonotype originated in a woman aged 45-65 years who had recovered from COVID-19. Sequenced input: PBMCs or T cells enriched from blood (not recorded which).

CDR3 coding DNA: TGTGCCAGCAGTTCCCCCTTCGGGGGAAACAATGAGCAGTTCTTC. As protein: CASSSPFGGNNEQFF. This chain uses TRBV27 with TRBJ2-1; TRBD2 might be the D (6 bases). V was cut by 4 bases and J by 5 bases, with 15 bases left in between. Germline V gives CDR1 MNHEY, CDR2 SMNVEV (reference sequence). The CDR3 has 15 amino acids.